One and the same sample provided the 7 T cell receptor beta chains below, sequenced in a study of blood T cells in healthy people across ages. A second PCR, run for about 7 to 11 cycles, used a sample-barcoded 5' primer plus a J-beta primer mix. TCRdb fed the 5' RACE reads into MiXCR, producing one record per CDR3 protein. Of around 870,000 distinct CDR3 sequences listed, roughly 26% are singletons. The sample consisted of blood. These receptors were obtained from an elderly woman in good health.

For this clonotype: A much larger clone differs from this one at a single base, so this may be a read error. The rearrangement links TRBV7-2 to TRBJ2-7; D ambiguous. This CDR3 contains 13 residues. Deletions cut 1 base from V and 7 bases from J, with 11 bases between. Germline V CDR1 and CDR2: SGHTA, FQGNSA. CDR3 loop: CASSLGSGNEQYF. The CDR3 bases are TGTGCCAGCAGCTTAGGATCTGGGAATGAGCAGTACTTC. Full variable domain (missing parts from reference TRBV7-2 and TRBJ2-7): GAGVSQSPSNKVTEKGKDVELRCDPISGHTALYWYRQSLGQGLEFLIYFQGNSAPDKSGLPSDRFSAERTGGSVSTLTIQRTQQEDSAVYLCASSLGSGNEQYFGPGTRLTVT.

The chain has TRBV2 and TRBJ1-1, with D possibly TRBD1 on 5 matching bases. The V gene's germline CDR1 is SNHLY and CDR2 FYNNEI. V gave up 8 bases and J gave up 4 bases, with 11 bases separating them. The CDR3 sequence is 12 residues long. The CDR3 sequence is CASGAGGTEAFF. For the CDR3, the DNA is TGTGCCAGCGGCGCGGGGGGCACTGAAGCTTTCTTT. Together with reference TRBV2 and TRBJ1-1, the CDR3 gives the full variable domain: EPEVTQTPSHQVTQMGQEVILRCVPISNHLYFYWYRQILGQKVEFLVSFYNNEISEKSEIFDDQFSVERPDGSNFTLKIRSTKLEDSAMYFCASGAGGTEAFFGQGTRLTVV.

A single count supports this clonotype. J is TRBJ2-1 and V is TRBV5-1; D is perhaps TRBD2 (5 bases). Germline assignment: CDR1 SGHRS and CDR2 YFSETQ. The V end lost 0 bases, the J end lost 8 bases, and 12 bases lay between the germline ends. The CDR3 runs to 14 residues. The CDR3 bases are TGCGCCAGCAGCTTGGAGGGAGTTTGGCATGAGCAGTTCTTC. As protein: CASSLEGVWHEQFF. The variable domain in full, completed from reference TRBV5-1 and TRBJ2-1, reads KAGVTQTPRYLIKTRGQQVTLSCSPISGHRSVSWYQQTPGQGLQFLFEYFSETQRNKGNFPGRFSGRQFSNSRSEMNVSTLELGDSALYLCASSLEGVWHEQFFGPGTRLTVL.

A note on this clonotype: A much larger clonotype is one base distant, so this may be a read error. The gene calls are TRBV29-1 and TRBJ2-1; 10 nucleotides line up with TRBD2. Germline values: CDR1 SQVTM, CDR2 ANQGSEA. V was pared by 7 bases and J by 12 bases, with 18 bases of the junction left unmatched. The CDR3 has 15 amino acids. The CDR3 reads CSAVLAGVWIDGQFF. DNA for the CDR3: TGCAGCGCCGTTCTAGCGGGGGTATGGATAGATGGGCAGTTCTTC.

The chain couples TRBV6-1 to TRBJ2-4; D unresolved. In germline, CDR1 is MNHNS, CDR2 SASEGT. The V gene lost 2 bases and the J gene lost 4 bases, with 12 bases spanning the gap. This CDR3 has 15 residues. In DNA, the CDR3 is TGTGCCAGCAGTGAATTTAGCACCGGGAAAAACATTCAGTACTTC. As protein: CASSEFSTGKNIQYF.

Regarding this clonotype: A much larger clone sits a single nucleotide away, making a read error possible. This sequence joins TRBV3-1 and TRBJ2-5; unclear D gene. Trimming shortened V by 6 bases and J by 1 base, and 12 bases separated the two germline ends. The V gene's germline CDR1 is LGHDT and CDR2 YNNKEL (reference sequence). This CDR3 contains 14 residues. The CDR3 loop is CASRSVGFQETQYF. In nucleotides, the CDR3 is TGTGCCAGCAGGTCAGTGGGGTTCCAAGAGACCCAGTACTTC.

This clonotype has a count of ten or more. The rearrangement joins TRBV6-6 to TRBJ1-2; D is ambiguous. The CDR3 loop spans 11 amino acids. V shed 2 bases and J shed 8 bases, with 6 bases lying between them. Germline CDR1 reads MNHNY; CDR2 reads SVGAGI (reference sequence). DNA of the CDR3: TGTGCCAGCAGTTACCGTACAGGCTACACCTTC. This gives the protein CASSYRTGYTF.